The rows below give T cell receptor beta chains drawn from one sample of a study of OX40 agonist ivuxolimab in advanced cancers. The assay was immunoSEQ multiplex PCR, and TCRdb's table has in-frame clones only and misses some. The data contain roughly 61,000 clones, more than 70% of them singletons. The sequencing here drew on CD4+ or CD8+ T cells sorted from blood, taken in a trial of the OX40 agonist ivuxolimab. All receptors come from an adult with an advanced solid tumor such as melanoma, head and neck, liver or kidney cancer. Both conserved end residues are part of each CDR3. The D gene is left open where the match is weak. A clone size is listed for some rows: how often the clone was seen (once, few, many), or a class if it is expanded.

V gene	J gene	clone size	D gene	CDR3 protein	CDR3 DNA
TRBV14	TRBJ2-7	-	TRBD2	CASSQLAGGPYEQYF	TGTGCCAGCAGCCAACTAGCGGGAGGGCCCTACGAGCAGTACTTC
TRBV6-5	TRBJ2-7	-	TRBD2	CASSTRGGRKDEQYF	TGTGCCAGCAGTACCCGGGGGGGGCGGAAAGACGAGCAGTACTTC
TRBV5-1	TRBJ2-3	-	TRBD1	CASSPAGGIGLTDTQYF	TGCGCCAGCAGCCCAGCAGGGGGTATTGGTCTCACAGATACGCAGTATTTT
TRBV2	TRBJ1-1	few	-	CASGKIMNTEAFF	TGTGCCAGCGGCAAAATCATGAACACTGAAGCTTTCTTT
TRBV4-1	TRBJ2-7	-	-	CASSQPGQREQYF	TGCGCCAGCAGCCAACCTGGACAGAGGGAGCAGTACTTC
TRBV7-8	TRBJ1-2	-	TRBD1	CASSTRTGGKGYTF	TGTGCCAGCAGCACACGGACAGGGGGCAAGGGCTACACCTTC
TRBV7-9	TRBJ1-4	-	TRBD1	CASSSQGFNEKLFF	TGTGCCAGCAGCTCACAGGGGTTTAATGAAAAACTGTTTTTT
TRBV7-2	TRBJ1-1	-	-	CASSWSRQNEAFF	TGTGCCAGCAGCTGGAGCCGACAAAATGAAGCTTTCTTT
TRBV15	TRBJ1-5	once	-	CATSKRDQPQHF	TGTGCCACCAGCAAGAGAGATCAGCCCCAGCATTTT
TRBV19	TRBJ1-2	-	-	CASTHRSRPIGYTF	TGTGCCAGTACCCACAGGTCCCGACCTATAGGCTACACCTTC
TRBV5-1	TRBJ1-1	-	TRBD1	CASRLQGRSTEAFF	TGCGCCAGCAGGCTACAGGGGAGGAGCACTGAAGCTTTCTTT
TRBV7-3	TRBJ1-2	-	TRBD1	CASSKNGGQGYGYTF	TGTGCCAGCAGCAAGAACGGGGGACAGGGCTATGGCTACACCTTC
TRBV2	TRBJ2-7	-	-	CASRRNRGGDYEQYF	TGTGCCAGCAGGCGCAACAGGGGAGGGGACTACGAGCAGTACTTC
TRBV7-7	TRBJ1-1	-	-	CASSLGRGSEAFF	TGTGCCAGCAGCTTAGGGCGAGGTTCTGAAGCTTTCTTT
TRBV28	TRBJ2-7	-	TRBD1	CASSLDRALPYEQYF	TGTGCCAGCAGTCTGGACAGGGCGCTTCCCTACGAGCAGTACTTC
TRBV5-1	TRBJ2-1	-	-	CASSGSPVGYNEQFF	TGCGCCAGCAGCGGGTCGCCGGTGGGCTACAACGAGCAGTTCTTC
TRBV11-2	TRBJ1-3	-	-	CASSLVLGNTIYF	TGTGCCAGCAGCTTAGTTCTGGGAAACACCATATATTTT
TRBV19	TRBJ2-3	-	-	CASSIGPVEGTQYF	TGTGCCAGTAGTATAGGCCCCGTCGAGGGTACGCAGTATTTT
TRBV10-3	TRBJ2-1	-	-	CAISESGGNEQFF	TGTGCCATCAGTGAGTCCGGGGGCAATGAGCAGTTCTTC
TRBV5-8	TRBJ2-3	-	TRBD1	CASSTQDRVPTQYF	TGTGCCAGCAGCACACAGGACAGGGTCCCTACGCAGTATTTT
TRBV28	TRBJ2-1	-	TRBD2	CASSIAGGRNEQFF	TGTGCCAGCAGCATAGCGGGAGGACGTAATGAGCAGTTCTTC
TRBV2	TRBJ2-1	-	TRBD2	CASSRPGLAGGPSNEQFF	TGTGCCAGCAGCCGACCGGGACTAGCGGGAGGGCCAAGCAATGAGCAGTTCTTC
TRBV7-9	TRBJ2-5	-	-	CASSLSSAETQYF	TGTGCCAGCAGCTTATCGAGTGCGGAGACCCAGTACTTC
TRBV5-1	TRBJ1-1	-	TRBD1	CASSPQGGNTEAFF	TGCGCCAGCAGCCCGCAGGGGGGGAACACTGAAGCTTTCTTT
TRBV25-1	TRBJ2-1	-	-	CASSALGGGTYNEQFF	TGTGCCAGCAGTGCCTTGGGAGGTGGCACCTACAATGAGCAGTTCTTC
TRBV25-1	TRBJ1-6	few	TRBD1	CASSVGQGANSPLHF	TGTGCCAGCAGTGTGGGACAGGGGGCGAATTCACCCCTCCACTTT
TRBV9	TRBJ2-7	-	TRBD1	CASSGTGTGGEQYF	TGTGCCAGCAGCGGGACCGGGACAGGGGGCGAGCAGTACTTC
TRBV10-3	TRBJ1-6	-	-	CAISERNSPLHF	TGTGCCATCAGTGAGAGAAATTCACCCCTCCACTTT
TRBV27	TRBJ2-3	-	-	CASRSSDTQYF	TGTGCCAGCAGATCATCCGATACGCAGTATTTT
TRBV11-2	TRBJ2-7	-	-	CASGGTVYEQYF	TGTGCCAGCGGGGGGACAGTGTACGAGCAGTACTTC
TRBV6-1	TRBJ2-1	-	-	CASRRWVEQFF	TGTGCCAGCAGGCGGTGGGTCGAGCAGTTCTTC
TRBV5-4	TRBJ2-3	few	-	CASSLQINQGTDTQYF	TGTGCCAGCAGCTTGCAGATAAACCAAGGCACAGATACGCAGTATTTT
TRBV29-1	TRBJ1-3	-	TRBD1	CSVSQGAWGNTIYF	TGCAGCGTTTCACAGGGGGCCTGGGGAAACACCATATATTTT
TRBV6-5	TRBJ1-1	-	TRBD1	CATRQGMNTEAFF	TGTGCCACCAGACAGGGGATGAACACTGAAGCTTTCTTT
TRBV7-2	TRBJ2-5	-	-	CASSPGGLQETQYF	TGTGCCAGCAGCCCCGGGGGGCTCCAAGAGACCCAGTACTTC
TRBV28	TRBJ2-1	-	-	CASSLNMVGSLEQFF	TGTGCCAGCAGTTTAAATATGGTGGGCTCCCTGGAGCAGTTCTTC
TRBV4-1	TRBJ2-3	-	TRBD2	CASSQAGTSGSATDTQYF	TGCGCCAGCAGCCAAGCCGGGACTAGCGGGAGTGCCACAGATACGCAGTATTTT
TRBV7-9	TRBJ2-2	-	TRBD2	CASSSGTSGYTGELFF	TGTGCCAGCAGCTCAGGGACTAGCGGATACACCGGGGAGCTGTTTTTT
TRBV19	TRBJ2-1	-	-	CASSIDLTRLSYNEQFF	TGTGCCAGTAGTATAGACCTAACTAGGCTCTCCTACAATGAGCAGTTCTTC
TRBV4-2	TRBJ2-1	-	-	CASSQDSPGGNNEQFF	TGTGCCAGCAGCCAAGATTCCCCGGGTGGGAATAATGAGCAGTTCTTC
TRBV30	TRBJ1-4	few	-	CAWGRSEKLFF	TGTGCCTGGGGGAGGAGTGAAAAACTGTTTTTT
TRBV30	TRBJ1-2	-	-	CAWRRGGYTF	TGTGCCTGGAGGAGGGGCGGCTACACCTTC